This T cell receptor beta chain was captured by sequencing in a study of shared clonotypes between healthy human individuals (dated by TCRdb to the early 2020s). For the wider study: The cohort included three men and a couple of women between 18 and 49 years of age. For each donor, CD4 naive and CD4 memory were each given three plates, CD8 naive was given two plates, and CD8 memory was given one plate. To estimate repertoire size and how much clonotypes are shared between individuals, the study performed deep sequencing of blood TCR repertoires from about five healthy adults. Different laboratories and diverse techniques were used to prepare libraries and sequence TCR repertoires, to increase sequencing depth and limit assay-specific biases. Leukapheresis yielded between about 0.94 and 8.9 billion PBMCs per donor.

The germline V gene sets CDR1 to SGHRS and CDR2 to YFSETQ. Trimming accounts for 0 bases at V and 6 bases at J, while the number of junction bases matched to no gene is 8. Measured from the cysteine to the phenylalanine, the CDR3 is 16 residues long. Of all the DNA, just the CDR3 is kept, 48 bases in frame from base 1. TCR CDR3 regions were amplified from genomic DNA by multiplex PCR using the deep immunoSEQ assay. For each cell subset, the extracted genomic DNA was distributed evenly across all wells of several immunoSEQ 96-well plates, and each plate served as one replicate. For sorted subsets, each replicate PCR was loaded with approximately 200 ng genomic DNA, equivalent to 25,000 to 35,000 T cell genomes. The purified libraries were quantified using a Qubit 3.0 fluorometer, sized with a Bioanalyzer 2100, and then quantified again using the KAPA Library Quantification kit. Every immunoSEQ 96-well plate was sequenced on a dedicated single-read 150-cycle Illumina NextSeq 550 flow cell. The original pipeline was this. Because the immunoSEQ output included only junctional sequences and no quality scores, the filtering could not be the same as the filtering used for full-length reads. To assign V/J genes and CDR3, sequences were annotated against IMGT germline references using PyIR, a Python wrapper for IgBLAST v1.9. Reads were filtered out if the reads had weak V/J assignments (E-value above 1e-6), no CDR3, stop codons, out-of-frame junctions, or ambiguous translated residues. V3J clonotypes were defined by identical inferred V gene, J gene, and CDR3 amino acid sequence. The percentage overlap between two repertoires was calculated by dividing the number of shared unique clonotypes by the size of the smaller repertoire. Three approaches were used to assess repertoire richness: RTK rarefaction, the Chao1 estimator, and Recon v2.1 estimates of unobserved clonotypes. Generation probabilities for all TCRbeta clonotypes obtained by the gDNA method from a handful of donors were computed using OLGA. TCRdb obtained this table from immuneACCESS and retained in-frame rearrangements with V and J assigned. These tables miss some clones; where compared with another copy, unresolved V genes account for less than half of the shortfall, and the remainder is unexplained. That table supplies the V and J calls and clone size; D and trimming were determined from the DNA. In this sample the table shows millions of clones, 85% to 95% of which occur a single time. The top ten hold about 0.39% of the sample.

The donors were healthy, HIV-negative adults who had no recently reported acute infections or vaccinations. Every donor was a Caucasian adult living in Nashville, Tennessee, USA. Magnetic negative selection was used to enrich CD4+ T cells, after which naive cells were positively selected on CD45RA and the negative fraction became the memory subset. Blood was collected by leukapheresis, and PBMCs were isolated by Ficoll-Histopaque density gradient centrifugation and then cryopreserved in liquid nitrogen vapor phase. Purity and quantity of every magnetically sorted T cell population were checked by analytical flow cytometry. Genomic DNA was isolated from each sorted fraction and quantified by UV absorbance on a Nanodrop 2000c. Study-level results and caveats: When several donors were compared, the shared fraction of clonotypes was about 5.4% for naive CD4, over 3% for naive CD8, more than 2% for memory CD4, and roughly 0.43% for memory CD8. Because the study included a small number of donors, the genetic and exposure-history diversity represented was limited. Sampling was restricted to blood, and TCR repertoires in tissues likely differ from the TCR repertoires found in blood. Based on pairwise subsampling, the degree of clonotype sharing among donors was expected to be affected by sequencing depth. Larger estimated clonotype richness was generally found for naive subsets than for memory subsets. Rarefaction of sorted-subset datasets indicated incomplete sequencing despite the large sequencing depth. Clonotypes shared by all four sorted-subset donors showed higher generation probabilities than non-shared clonotypes.

Turning to this clone: No antigen is known for it. No base-level quality is on record; no much larger clone is a single base apart.

The sequence was obtained from a young man in good health. Some clones in this sample may be carry-over from other donors' samples. The rearrangement joined TRBV5-1 to TRBJ2-3, and TRBD2 matches 9 of the central bases. The source material was naive CD4+ T cells from PBMCs. The intended sense of this specimen's cell subset or site label: CD45RA+ positively selected. CDR3 protein: CASSLDVSGSIDTQYF. The bases read TGCGCCAGCAGCTTGGATGTTAGCGGGAGTATCGATACGCAGTATTTT. When the CDR3 is completed using the reference TRBV5-1 and TRBJ2-3 genes on either side, the full variable domain is KAGVTQTPRYLIKTRGQQVTLSCSPISGHRSVSWYQQTPGQGLQFLFEYFSETQRNKGNFPGRFSGRQFSNSRSEMNVSTLELGDSALYLCASSLDVSGSIDTQYFGPGTRLTVL.